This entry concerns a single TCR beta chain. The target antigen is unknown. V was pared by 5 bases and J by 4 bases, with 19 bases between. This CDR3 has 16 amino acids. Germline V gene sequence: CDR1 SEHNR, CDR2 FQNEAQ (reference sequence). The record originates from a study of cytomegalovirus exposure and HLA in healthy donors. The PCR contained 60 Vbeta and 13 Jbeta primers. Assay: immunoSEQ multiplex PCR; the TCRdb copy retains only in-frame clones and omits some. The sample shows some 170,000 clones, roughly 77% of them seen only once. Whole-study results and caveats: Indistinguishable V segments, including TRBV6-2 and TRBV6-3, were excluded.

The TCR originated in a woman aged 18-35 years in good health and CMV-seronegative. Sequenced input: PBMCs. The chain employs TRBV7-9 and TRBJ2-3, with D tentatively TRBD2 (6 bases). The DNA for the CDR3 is TGTGCCAGCAGCCCCGAATCGGCGGGATGGGCAGATACGCAGTATTTT. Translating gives CASSPESAGWADTQYF.